This TCR beta chain is from a study of radiotherapy plus CTLA-4 blockade in lung cancer. Study information: For 18% of patients, objective responses occurred, and 30% to 35% had disease control.

Clones were sequenced by immunoSEQ multiplex PCR, and TCRdb holds only the in-frame ones, with some missing. The sample lists roughly 66,000 clones, roughly four fifths seen once, with less than 5% in the top ten. General study results and limits: Among reported predictors of response, early blood T cell clone dynamics with interferon-beta performed best. Peripheral blood showed expansion of tumor-derived TCR clones after radiotherapy and ipilimumab.

This CDR3 region has 16 residues. Germline V gene lookup returns CDR1 MDHEN and CDR2 SYDVKM. V shed 8 bases, J shed 6 bases, and the junction held 18 bases outside the gene matches. Patients in the study, people with chemo-refractory metastatic non-small-cell lung cancer, received focal radiation plus ipilimumab CTLA-4 blockade. This clone was recorded once. The antigen remains unidentified. As the CDR3 is not closed by the conserved phenylalanine or tryptophan, this likely results from a read error. The rearrangement uses TRBV28 and TRBJ1-2; 7 bases agree with TRBD1. The sample here was peripheral blood, taken from a patient treated with radiotherapy plus ipilimumab. The receptor comes from a human donor with non-small cell lung cancer who had a partial response to radiotherapy plus ipilimumab. The CDR3 DNA reads TGTGCCAGCGGAAACGGACAGGAGTTTTATCGGAATGGCTACACCCTC. This gives the protein CASGNGQEFYRNGYTL.